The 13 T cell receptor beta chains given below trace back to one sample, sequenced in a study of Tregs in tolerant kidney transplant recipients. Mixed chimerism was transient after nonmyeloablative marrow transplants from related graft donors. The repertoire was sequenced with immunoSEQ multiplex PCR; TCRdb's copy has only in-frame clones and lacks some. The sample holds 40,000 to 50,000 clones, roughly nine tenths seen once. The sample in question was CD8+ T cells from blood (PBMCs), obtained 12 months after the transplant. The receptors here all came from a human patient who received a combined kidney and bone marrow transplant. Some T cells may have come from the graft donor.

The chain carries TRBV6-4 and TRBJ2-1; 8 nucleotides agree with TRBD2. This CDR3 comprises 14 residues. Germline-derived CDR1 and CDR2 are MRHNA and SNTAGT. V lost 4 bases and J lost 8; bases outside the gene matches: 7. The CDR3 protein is CASSVFGGAYEQFF. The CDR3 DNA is TGTGCCAGCAGTGTGTTCGGGGGGGCATATGAGCAGTTCTTC.

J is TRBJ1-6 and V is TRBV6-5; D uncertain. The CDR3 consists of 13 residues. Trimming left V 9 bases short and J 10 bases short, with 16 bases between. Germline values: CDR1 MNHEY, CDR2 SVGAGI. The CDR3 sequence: CASCVGSGSPLHF. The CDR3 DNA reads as TGTGCCAGTTGCGTGGGGAGCGGGTCACCCCTCCACTTT.

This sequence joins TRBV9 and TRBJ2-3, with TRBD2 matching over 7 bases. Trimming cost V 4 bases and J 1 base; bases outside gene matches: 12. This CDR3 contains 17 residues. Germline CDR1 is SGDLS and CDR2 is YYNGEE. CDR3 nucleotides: TGTGCCAGCAGCCCTGGGGGGGGAAGATTCGGCACAGATACGCAGTATTTT. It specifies CASSPGGGRFGTDTQYF.

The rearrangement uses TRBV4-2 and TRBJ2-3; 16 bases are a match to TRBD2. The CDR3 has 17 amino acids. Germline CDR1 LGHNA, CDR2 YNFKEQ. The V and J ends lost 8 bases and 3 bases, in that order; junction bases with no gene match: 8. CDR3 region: CASPGTSGRAGTDTQYF. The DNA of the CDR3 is TGTGCCAGCCCCGGGACTAGCGGGAGGGCCGGGACAGATACGCAGTATTTT.

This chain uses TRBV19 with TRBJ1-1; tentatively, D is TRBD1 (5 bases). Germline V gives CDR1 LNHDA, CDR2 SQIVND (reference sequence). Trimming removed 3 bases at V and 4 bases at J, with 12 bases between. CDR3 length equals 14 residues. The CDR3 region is CASSMGEDFTEAFF. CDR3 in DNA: TGTGCCAGTAGTATGGGGGAGGATTTCACTGAAGCTTTCTTT.

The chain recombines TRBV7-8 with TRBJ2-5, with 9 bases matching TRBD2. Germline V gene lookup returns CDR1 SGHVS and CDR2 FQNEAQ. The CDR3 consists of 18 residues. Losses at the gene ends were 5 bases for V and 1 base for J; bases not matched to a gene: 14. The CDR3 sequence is CASSVPKMTSGFQETQYF. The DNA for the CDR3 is TGTGCCAGCAGCGTACCGAAGATGACTAGCGGTTTCCAAGAGACCCAGTACTTC.

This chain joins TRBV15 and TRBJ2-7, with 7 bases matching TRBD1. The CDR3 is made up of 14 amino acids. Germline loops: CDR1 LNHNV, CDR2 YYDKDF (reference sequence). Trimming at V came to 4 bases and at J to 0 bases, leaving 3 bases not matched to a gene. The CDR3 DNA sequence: TGTGCCACCAGCAACCGGGACAGCTCCTACGAGCAGTACTTC. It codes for CATSNRDSSYEQYF. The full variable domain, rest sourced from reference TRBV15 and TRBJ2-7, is DAMVIQNPRYQVTQFGKPVTLSCSQTLNHNVMYWYQQKSSQAPKLLFHYYDKDFNNEADTPDNFQSRRPNTSFCFLDIRSPGLGDTAMYLCATSNRDSSYEQYFGPGTRLTVT.

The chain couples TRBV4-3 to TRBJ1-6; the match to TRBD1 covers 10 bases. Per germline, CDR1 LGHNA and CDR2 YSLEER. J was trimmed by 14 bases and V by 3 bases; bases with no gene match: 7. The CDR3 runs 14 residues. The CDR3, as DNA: TGCGCCAGCAGCCAGACAGGGGGCCAGGGAGCCCTCCACTTT. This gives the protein CASSQTGGQGALHF.

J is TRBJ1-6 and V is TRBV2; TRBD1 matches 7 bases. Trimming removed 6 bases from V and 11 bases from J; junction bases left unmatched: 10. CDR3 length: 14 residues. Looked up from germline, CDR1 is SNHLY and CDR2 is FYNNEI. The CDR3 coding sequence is TGTGCCAGCAGGACAGGGTCGGAGGTTCCACCCCTCCACTTT. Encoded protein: CASRTGSEVPPLHF.

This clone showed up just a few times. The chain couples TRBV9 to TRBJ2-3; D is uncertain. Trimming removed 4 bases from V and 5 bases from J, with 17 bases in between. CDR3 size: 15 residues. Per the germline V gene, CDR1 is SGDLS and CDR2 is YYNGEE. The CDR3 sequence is CASSSGRVEVDTQYF. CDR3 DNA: TGTGCCAGCAGCTCCGGCCGGGTTGAGGTAGATACGCAGTATTTT.

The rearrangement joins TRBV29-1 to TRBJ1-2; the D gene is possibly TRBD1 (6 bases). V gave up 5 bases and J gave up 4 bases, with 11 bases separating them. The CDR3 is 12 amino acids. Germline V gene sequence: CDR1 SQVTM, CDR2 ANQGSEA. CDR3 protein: CSVPTGSYGYTF. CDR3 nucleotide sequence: TGCAGCGTTCCGACAGGTTCCTATGGCTACACCTTC.

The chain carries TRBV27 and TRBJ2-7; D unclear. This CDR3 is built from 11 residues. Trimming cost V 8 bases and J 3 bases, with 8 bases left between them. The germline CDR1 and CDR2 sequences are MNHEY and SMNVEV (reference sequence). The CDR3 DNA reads TGTGCCAGCGGAAACTACTACGAGCAGTACTTC. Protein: CASGNYYEQYF.

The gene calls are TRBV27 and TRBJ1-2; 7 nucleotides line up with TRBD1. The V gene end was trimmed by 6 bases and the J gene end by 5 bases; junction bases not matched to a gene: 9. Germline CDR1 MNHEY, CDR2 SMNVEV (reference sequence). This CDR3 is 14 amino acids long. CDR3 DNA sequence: TGTGCCAGCAGCCAAGGGGGACAGTTTTATGGCTACACCTTC. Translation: CASSQGGQFYGYTF.